Below, one T cell receptor (beta chain) is given with its context. Its antigen is unidentified. TCRdb keeps only in-frame clones here, not all; method: immunoSEQ multiplex PCR. The data show 150,000 or so clones, about 89% seen once. Germline CDR1 SQVTM, CDR2 ANQGSEA. V shed 7 bases, J shed 3 bases, and the junction held 10 bases outside the gene matches. The CDR3 totals 17 residues. The data were taken from a study of T cell responses to AZD1222 COVID-19 vaccine. General observations from the study: Among AZD1222 vaccinees, only six were seropositive at baseline.

The specimen was peripheral blood, collected 28 days after the second AZD1222 dose. The TCR sequence derives from an adult who received the AZD1222 COVID-19 vaccine. The chain employs TRBV29-1 and TRBJ2-3; the match to TRBD2 covers 16 bases. Written as DNA, the CDR3 is TGCAGCGCCGGGACTAGCGGGGGGGCCATCCGGACAGATACGCAGTATTTT. Translated, it gives CSAGTSGGAIRTDTQYF.